These 3 T cell receptor beta chains originate from one sample sequenced in a study of OX40 agonist ivuxolimab in advanced cancers. TCRdb keeps only in-frame clones here, not all; method: immunoSEQ multiplex PCR. The repertoire holds 65,000 to 85,000 clones, with 70% to 90% as singletons. The sequencing used CD4+ or CD8+ T cells sorted from blood, collected in a trial of the OX40 agonist ivuxolimab. The receptors stem from an adult with an advanced solid tumor such as melanoma, head and neck, liver or kidney cancer.

The CDR3 nucleotides read TGTGCCAGCACCGACAGGGCCGCAACTAATGAAAAACTGTTTTTT. This encodes CASTDRAATNEKLFF. This chain links TRBV7-2 with TRBJ1-4, with TRBD1 identical over 7 bases. Germline CDR1 and CDR2: SGHTA and FQGNSA. The CDR3 runs 15 residues. V lost 7 bases and J lost 0; bases outside the gene matches: 5.

This chain joins TRBV13 and TRBJ2-3; TRBD2 aligns across 8 bases. Germline V gene data show CDR1 as PRHDT and CDR2 as FYEKMQ (reference sequence). The CDR3 covers 13 residues. V was pared by 4 bases and J by 4 bases, with 1 base of the junction left unmatched. CDR3 sequence (DNA): TGTGCCAGCAGCTGGACTAGCCCAGATACGCAGTATTTT. Its translation: CASSWTSPDTQYF.

This chain links TRBV5-1 with TRBJ1-2; a weak D match, TRBD1 (5 bases). V was clipped by 4 bases and J by 4 bases, with 20 bases between them. This CDR3 has 16 amino acids. CDR1 is SGHRS, CDR2 YFSETQ, per germline. CDR3 sequence: CASSGGGTPPGYGYTF. The DNA for the CDR3 is TGCGCCAGCAGCGGCGGAGGGACTCCTCCCGGCTATGGCTACACCTTC.